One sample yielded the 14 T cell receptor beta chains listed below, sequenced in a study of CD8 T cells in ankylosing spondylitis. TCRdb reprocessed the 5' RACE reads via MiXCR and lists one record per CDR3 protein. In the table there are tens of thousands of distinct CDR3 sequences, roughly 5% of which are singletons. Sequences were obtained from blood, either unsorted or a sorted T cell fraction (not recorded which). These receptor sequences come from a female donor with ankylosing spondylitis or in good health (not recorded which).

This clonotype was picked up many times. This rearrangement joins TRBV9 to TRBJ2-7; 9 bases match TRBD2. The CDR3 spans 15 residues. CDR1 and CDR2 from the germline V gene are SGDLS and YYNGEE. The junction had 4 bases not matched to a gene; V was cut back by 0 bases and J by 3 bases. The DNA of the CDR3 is TGTGCCAGCAGCGTAGACGATAGCGGGGGCTACGAGCAGTACTTC. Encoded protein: CASSVDDSGGYEQYF.

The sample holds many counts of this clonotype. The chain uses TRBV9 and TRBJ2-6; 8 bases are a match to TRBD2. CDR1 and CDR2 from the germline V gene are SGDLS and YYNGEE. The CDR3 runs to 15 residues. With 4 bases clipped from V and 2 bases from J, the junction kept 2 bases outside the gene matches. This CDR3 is CASSLAGPGANVLTF. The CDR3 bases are TGTGCCAGCAGCCTAGCGGGCCCTGGGGCCAACGTCCTGACTTTC.

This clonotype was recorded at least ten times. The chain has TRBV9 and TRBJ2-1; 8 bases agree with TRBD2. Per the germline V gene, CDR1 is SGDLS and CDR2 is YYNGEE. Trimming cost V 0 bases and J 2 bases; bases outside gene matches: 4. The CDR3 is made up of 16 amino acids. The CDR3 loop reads CASSVDIAGPYNEQFF. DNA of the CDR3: TGTGCCAGCAGCGTAGATATAGCGGGGCCCTACAATGAGCAGTTCTTC.

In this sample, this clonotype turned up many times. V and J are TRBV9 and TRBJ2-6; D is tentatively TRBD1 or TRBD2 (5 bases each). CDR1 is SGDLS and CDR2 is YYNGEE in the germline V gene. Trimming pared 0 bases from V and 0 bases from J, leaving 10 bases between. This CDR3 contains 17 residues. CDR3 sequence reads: CASSVGGTDSGANVLTF. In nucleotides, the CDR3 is TGTGCCAGCAGCGTAGGAGGGACGGACTCTGGGGCCAACGTCCTGACTTTC.

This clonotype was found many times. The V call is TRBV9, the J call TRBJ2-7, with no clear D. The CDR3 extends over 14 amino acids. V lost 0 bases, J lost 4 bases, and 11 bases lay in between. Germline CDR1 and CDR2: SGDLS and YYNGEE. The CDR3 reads CASSVEVGPYEQYF. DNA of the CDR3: TGTGCCAGCAGCGTAGAAGTCGGACCGTACGAGCAGTACTTC.

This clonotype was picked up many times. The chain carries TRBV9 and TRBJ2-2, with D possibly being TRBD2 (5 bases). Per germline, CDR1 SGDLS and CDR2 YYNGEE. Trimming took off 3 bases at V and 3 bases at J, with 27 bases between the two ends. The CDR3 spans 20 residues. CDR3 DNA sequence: TGTGCCAGCAGCGACCCCACCCCGGGGATCGCCCCCTTCGACACCGGGGAGCTGTTTTTT. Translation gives CASSDPTPGIAPFDTGELFF.

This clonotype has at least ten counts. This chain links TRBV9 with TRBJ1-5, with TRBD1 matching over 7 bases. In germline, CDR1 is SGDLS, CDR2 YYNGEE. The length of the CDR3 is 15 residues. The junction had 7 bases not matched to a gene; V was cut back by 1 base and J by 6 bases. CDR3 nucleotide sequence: TGTGCCAGCAGCGTACAGGGGGGGCCTGGTCAGCCCCAGCATTTT. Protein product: CASSVQGGPGQPQHF.

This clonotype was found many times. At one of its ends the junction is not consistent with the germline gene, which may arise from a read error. CDR3 sequence (DNA): TGTGCCAGCAGCGCTCTCCCCGGGACCTCACCCGGAGAGCTGTTTTTT. It is translated as CASSALPGTSPGELFF. This rearrangement joins TRBV9 to TRBJ2-2; D could derive from TRBD1 or TRBD2 (5 bases each). CDR3 length equals 16 residues. The V gene's germline CDR1 is SGDLS and CDR2 YYNGEE.

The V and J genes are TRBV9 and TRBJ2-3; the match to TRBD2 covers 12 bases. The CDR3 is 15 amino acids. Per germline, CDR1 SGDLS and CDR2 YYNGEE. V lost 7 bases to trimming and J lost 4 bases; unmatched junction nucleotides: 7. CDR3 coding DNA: TGTGCCAGCGGCGGCCTAGCGGGAGGGTCAGATACGCAGTATTTT. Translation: CASGGLAGGSDTQYF.

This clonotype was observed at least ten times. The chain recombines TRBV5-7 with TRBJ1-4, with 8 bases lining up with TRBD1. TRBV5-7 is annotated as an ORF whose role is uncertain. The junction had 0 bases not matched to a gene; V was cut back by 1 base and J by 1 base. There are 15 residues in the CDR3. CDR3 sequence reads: CASSLTGGTNEKLFF. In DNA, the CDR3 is TGTGCCAGCAGCTTGACAGGGGGAACTAATGAAAAACTGTTTTTT.

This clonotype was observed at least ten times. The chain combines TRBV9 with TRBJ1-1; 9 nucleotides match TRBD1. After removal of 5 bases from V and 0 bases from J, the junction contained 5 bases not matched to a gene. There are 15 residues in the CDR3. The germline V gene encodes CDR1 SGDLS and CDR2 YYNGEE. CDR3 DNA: TGTGCCAGCAGTCTCGACAGGGGGATGAACACTGAAGCTTTCTTT. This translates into CASSLDRGMNTEAFF. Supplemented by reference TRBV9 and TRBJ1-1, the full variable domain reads DSGVTQTPKHLITATGQRVTLRCSPRSGDLSVYWYQQSLDQGLQFLIQYYNGEERAKGNILERFSAQQFPDLHSELNLSSLELGDSALYFCASSLDRGMNTEAFFGQGTRLTVV.

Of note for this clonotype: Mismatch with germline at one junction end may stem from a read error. This CDR3 reads CVSSVEDTAEQYF. The CDR3 nucleotides are TGTGTCAGCAGCGTAGAGGACACGGCCGAGCAGTACTTC. The chain employs TRBV9 and TRBJ2-7; D perhaps matches TRBD1 (5 bases). CDR3 length equals 13 residues. Germline CDR1 is SGDLS and CDR2 is YYNGEE.

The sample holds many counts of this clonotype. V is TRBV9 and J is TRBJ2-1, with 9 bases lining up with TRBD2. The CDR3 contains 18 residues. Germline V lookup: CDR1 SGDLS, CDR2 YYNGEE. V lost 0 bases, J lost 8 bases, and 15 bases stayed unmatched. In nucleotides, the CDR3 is TGTGCCAGCAGCGTAGGGTTGTCTCCTCGCGGGGGGGGATATGAGCAGTTCTTC. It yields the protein CASSVGLSPRGGGYEQFF.

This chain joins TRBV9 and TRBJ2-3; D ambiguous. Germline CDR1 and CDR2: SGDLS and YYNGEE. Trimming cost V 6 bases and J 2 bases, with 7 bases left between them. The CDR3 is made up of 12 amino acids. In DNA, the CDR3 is TGTGCCAGCACCCCCCACACAGATACGCAGTATTTT. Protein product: CASTPHTDTQYF.